These 11 T cell receptor beta chains came from one sample sequenced in a study of untreated major depressive disorder. The repertoire was sequenced with immunoSEQ multiplex PCR; TCRdb's copy has only in-frame clones and lacks some. This sample has roughly 14,000 clones, with about nine tenths found just once. These TCRs are of unknown antigen specificity. Study-level points and caveats: TRBV05-01 (Vbeta 5.1) usage was higher in CD4+ T cells of depressed patients than controls.

Sequencing was done on a sample of CD4+ T cells from PBMCs. All receptors derive from a man aged 25 to 40 with major depressive disorder.

This chain joins TRBV30 and TRBJ2-7; D is ambiguous. The CDR3 spans 14 residues. Trimming took off 3 bases at V and 2 bases at J, with 14 bases between the two ends. Germline V gives CDR1 GTSNPN, CDR2 SVGIG (reference sequence). The CDR3 DNA reads as TGTGCCTGGAGCTGGGCTCCAGGCCCCTACGAGCAGTACTTC. Its translation is CAWSWAPGPYEQYF.

This CDR3 reads CASSFWGGATSVDGYTF. Written as DNA, the CDR3 is TGTGCCAGCAGCTTCTGGGGGGGCGCCACCTCTGTGGATGGCTACACCTTC. The V call is TRBV5-8, the J call TRBJ1-2, with D tentatively TRBD1 (6 bases). Germline lookup yields CDR1 SGHTS and CDR2 YDEGEE. V lost 2 bases and J lost 6, with 23 bases in between. The CDR3 runs to 17 residues.

This clone has just one count. V is TRBV5-6 and J is TRBJ2-3; 9 bases line up with TRBD1. Per the germline V gene, CDR1 is SGHDT and CDR2 is YYEEEE. V lost 2 bases and J lost 3; bases outside the gene matches: 7. This CDR3 has 16 residues. This chain's CDR3 is CASSFDTGGWTDTQYF. The CDR3 DNA reads TGTGCCAGCAGCTTTGACACAGGGGGCTGGACAGATACGCAGTATTTT.

The chain carries TRBV5-1 and TRBJ1-6; 8 bases map to TRBD1. J gave up 4 bases and V 3 bases, and 6 bases lay outside the gene matches. The CDR3 has 16 amino acids. Germline lookup yields CDR1 SGHRS and CDR2 YFSETQ. The chain's CDR3 is CASSSSTGGYNSPLHF. CDR3 bases: TGCGCCAGCAGCTCCAGCACAGGGGGATATAATTCACCCCTCCACTTT.

The chain recombines TRBV21-1 with TRBJ2-7; TRBD2 is taken as the D call from the table, unchecked against the DNA. TRBV21-1 is tagged as a pseudogene. The CDR3 length is 16 residues. The CDR3: CASSRVLAGDSAEQYF. CDR3 bases: TGTGCCAGCAGCAGGGTTCTAGCGGGGGACAGTGCCGAGCAGTACTTC.

This clone appeared a single time. The CDR3 sequence is CASSLDPMYEQYF. CDR3 nucleotide sequence: TGTGCCAGCAGCTTAGATCCGATGTACGAGCAGTACTTC. The rearrangement joins TRBV7-8 to TRBJ2-7; D gene ambiguous. Germline V gene data show CDR1 as SGHVS and CDR2 as FQNEAQ. V dropped 1 base and J dropped 4 bases, with 8 bases sitting between them. CDR3 length: 13 amino acids. Filled out from reference TRBV7-8 and TRBJ2-7, the complete variable domain reads GAGVSQSPRYKVAKRGQDVALRCDPISGHVSLFWYQQALGQGPEFLTYFQNEAQLDKSGLPSDRFFAERPEGSVSTLKIQRTQQEDSAVYLCASSLDPMYEQYFGPGTRLTVT.

The chain couples TRBV28 to TRBJ1-2; maybe TRBD1 (6 bases). V lost 5 bases and J 8 bases, leaving 12 bases between the germline ends. Germline assignment: CDR1 MDHEN and CDR2 SYDVKM. CDR3 length equals 12 residues. The chain's CDR3 is CASSMDSRGYTF. CDR3 coding DNA: TGTGCCAGCAGTATGGACAGTCGAGGCTACACCTTC.

The genes are TRBV29-1 and TRBJ1-2; 12 bases agree with TRBD1. Germline trimming cut 6 bases from V and 7 bases from J; bases unmatched to any gene: 12. Per germline, CDR1 SQVTM and CDR2 ANQGSEA. The CDR3 runs 15 residues. The DNA for the CDR3 is TGCAGCGTGGGGACAGGGGGCGTTGGATTGACTGGCTACACCTTC. Encoded protein: CSVGTGGVGLTGYTF.

The rearrangement links TRBV6-5 to TRBJ1-1, with TRBD1 as a possible D gene (6 bases). V gave up 5 bases and J gave up 4 bases, with 14 bases separating them. Germline loops: CDR1 MNHEY, CDR2 SVGAGI. CDR3 length equals 14 residues. The CDR3 coding sequence is TGTGCCAGCAGTATTCAAGGGGGGGGCACTGAAGCTTTCTTT. Translating it yields CASSIQGGGTEAFF.

The chain uses TRBV7-2 and TRBJ1-2; D is uncertain. The length of the CDR3 is 15 residues. Trimming took off 5 bases at V and 1 base at J, with 14 bases between the two ends. Germline V gene data show CDR1 as SGHTA and CDR2 as FQGNSA. CDR3 protein: CASSPQVGGNYGYTF. The DNA of the CDR3 is TGTGCCAGCAGCCCGCAGGTGGGCGGTAACTATGGCTACACCTTC.

CDR3 residues: CSVVRGINTEAFF. The CDR3 bases are TGCAGCGTTGTTAGGGGAATAAACACTGAAGCTTTCTTT. The chain combines TRBV29-1 with TRBJ1-1; D is possibly TRBD1 (5 bases). The CDR3 extends over 13 amino acids. Trimming removed 4 bases at V and 2 bases at J, with 11 bases between. In germline, CDR1 is SQVTM, CDR2 ANQGSEA. The complete variable domain, with remaining parts taken from reference TRBV29-1 and TRBJ1-1, reads SAVISQKPSRDICQRGTSLTIQCQVDSQVTMMFWYRQQPGQSLTLIATANQGSEATYESGFVIDKFPISRPNLTFSTLTVSNMSPEDSSIYLCSVVRGINTEAFFGQGTRLTVV.